Listed below are T cell receptor beta chains from one sample, sequenced in a study of cytomegalovirus exposure and HLA in healthy donors. The data were produced by immunoSEQ multiplex PCR, yet TCRdb's version contains in-frame clones alone and is incomplete. The data contain some 130,000 clones, 79% of them singletons. The sequenced material came from PBMCs. These receptors were taken from a man in his forties in good health and CMV-seropositive. Each CDR3 is given with its conserved first and last residue. Each record gives: V gene, D gene, J gene, clone size, CDR3 protein, CDR3 DNA. The D gene is left open where the match is weak. Clone size is not always given. Where it is, it says once, few, many or a class for expanded clones.

TRBV28,TRBD2,TRBJ2-7,-,CASSTSATYEQYF,TGTGCCAGCAGTACTAGCGCCACCTACGAGCAGTACTTC
TRBV6-5,TRBD2,TRBJ2-7,few,CASSYSTAGGWYEQYF,TGTGCCAGCAGTTACTCGACGGCGGGAGGGTGGTACGAGCAGTACTTC
TRBV4-2,TRBD1,TRBJ1-4,once,CASSQGHRTGREKLFF,TGTGCCAGCAGCCAAGGGCATAGGACAGGGCGCGAAAAACTGTTTTTT
TRBV27,-,TRBJ1-5,-,CASRSYDSYNQPQHF,TGTGCCAGCAGGTCGTATGACAGCTACAATCAGCCCCAGCATTTT
TRBV7-8,-,TRBJ2-3,-,CASSHTLLGATDTQYF,TGTGCCAGCAGCCATACCCTCCTAGGGGCAACAGATACGCAGTATTTT
TRBV4-1,-,TRBJ1-2,-,CASSLGSGEPYGYTF,TGCGCCAGCAGCCTAGGTTCAGGGGAACCCTATGGCTACACCTTC
TRBV4-2,-,TRBJ2-3,-,CASSQVPSGAGVSDTQYF,TGTGCCAGCAGCCAAGTACCCTCGGGGGCGGGAGTTTCAGATACGCAGTATTTT
TRBV30,-,TRBJ1-3,-,CAWTGAGNTIYF,TGTGCCTGGACAGGGGCTGGAAACACCATATATTTT
TRBV18,-,TRBJ2-2,-,CASSPAVNTGELFF,TGTGCCAGCTCACCGGCTGTGAACACCGGGGAGCTGTTTTTT
TRBV2,-,TRBJ1-1,once,CADTQGWNTEAFF,TGTGCCGATACGCAGGGATGGAACACTGAAGCTTTCTTT
TRBV7-2,TRBD2,TRBJ2-1,-,CASSFGPGRGRAYNEQFF,TGTGCCAGCAGCTTTGGGCCCGGTCGCGGGAGAGCCTACAATGAGCAGTTCTTC
TRBV27,-,TRBJ1-5,-,CASSLRSGVGQPQHF,TGTGCCAGCAGTTTAAGGTCAGGGGTTGGCCAGCCCCAGCATTTT
TRBV5-1,-,TRBJ2-7,-,CASSLQFSYEQYF,TGCGCCAGCAGCTTGCAGTTCTCCTACGAGCAGTACTTC
TRBV5-1,-,TRBJ2-2,-,CASTWRGRQGTGELFF,TGCGCCAGCACCTGGCGGGGCCGCCAGGGAACCGGGGAGCTGTTTTTT
TRBV9,-,TRBJ1-2,-,CASSVPLGGAHGYTF,TGTGCCAGCAGCGTACCCCTCGGTGGGGCACATGGCTACACCTTC
TRBV27,TRBD2,TRBJ2-5,once,CASWGGVAGYETQYF,TGTGCCAGCTGGGGCGGGGTAGCGGGGTATGAGACCCAGTACTTC
TRBV11-3,TRBD1,TRBJ2-1,-,CASSPEGAGATYNEQFF,TGTGCCAGCAGCCCAGAGGGGGCAGGGGCCACCTACAATGAGCAGTTCTTC
TRBV6-6,-,TRBJ2-1,medium-sized,CASSYLLDNEQFF,TGTGCCAGCAGTTACCTACTAGACAATGAGCAGTTCTTC
TRBV6-5,TRBD1,TRBJ2-7,-,CASSSPRTGISYEQYF,TGTGCCAGCAGTTCTCCGAGGACAGGTATATCCTACGAGCAGTACTTC
TRBV18,-,TRBJ2-5,-,CASSFKIAEPEEETQYF,TGTGCCAGCTCCTTCAAGATAGCAGAACCCGAGGAGGAGACCCAGTACTTC
TRBV2,TRBD2,TRBJ2-7,-,CASTMGLAGVEQYF,TGTGCCAGCACGATGGGACTAGCGGGAGTCGAGCAGTACTTC
TRBV11-1,TRBD2,TRBJ2-3,few,CASSLPLAGVTDTQYF,TGTGCCAGCAGCTTACCGTTAGCGGGAGTGACCGATACGCAGTATTTT
TRBV5-8,TRBD2,TRBJ2-3,-,CASSSGVTVSGSTDTQYF,TGTGCCAGCAGCTCGGGAGTTACCGTTAGCGGGAGCACAGATACGCAGTATTTT
TRBV7-9,-,TRBJ1-2,-,CASSLRGVGRAIYGYTF,TGTGCCAGCAGCCTCCGGGGGGTTGGGAGGGCGATTTATGGCTACACCTTC
TRBV7-9,-,TRBJ1-2,-,CASSLDREPYGYTF,TGTGCCAGCAGCTTAGACAGGGAACCCTATGGCTACACCTTC
TRBV19,-,TRBJ1-5,-,CAAGQGGNQPQHF,TGTGCCGCAGGCCAAGGGGGAAATCAGCCCCAGCATTTT
TRBV2,TRBD1,TRBJ2-1,-,CASVPGTGFSEQFF,TGTGCCTCAGTGCCGGGGACAGGGTTTAGTGAGCAGTTCTTC
TRBV28,TRBD1,TRBJ1-1,-,CASSLGTGGLYTEAFF,TGTGCCAGCAGTTTAGGGACAGGGGGTTTGTACACTGAAGCTTTCTTT
TRBV4-2,TRBD2,TRBJ2-1,-,CASSPTTSAPYNEQFF,TGTGCCAGCAGCCCAACCACTAGCGCCCCCTACAATGAGCAGTTCTTC
TRBV5-1,TRBD2,TRBJ2-1,once,CASSLWGLAGYYNEQFF,TGCGCCAGCAGCTTGTGGGGACTAGCGGGTTACTACAATGAGCAGTTCTTC
TRBV30,-,TRBJ2-1,-,CAWSDTYNEQFF,TGTGCCTGGAGTGATACCTACAATGAGCAGTTCTTC
TRBV28,-,TRBJ2-4,once,CASSLSSRGNIQYF,TGTGCCAGCAGTCTCTCCTCCCGCGGAAACATTCAGTACTTC
TRBV20-1,-,TRBJ2-3,-,CSATGTDTQYF,TGCAGTGCCACAGGGACAGATACGCAGTATTTT
TRBV11-3,TRBD2,TRBJ2-1,-,CASSLTSGSYNEQFF,TGTGCCAGCAGCTTGACTAGCGGTTCCTACAATGAGCAGTTCTTC
TRBV27,TRBD1,TRBJ2-6,few,CASRSGTGVSGANVLTF,TGTGCCAGCCGTTCCGGGACAGGGGTTTCGGGGGCCAACGTCCTGACTTTC
TRBV6-6,-,TRBJ2-1,-,CASSYSKGLAMDEQFF,TGTGCCAGCAGTTACTCGAAAGGTCTAGCCATGGATGAGCAGTTCTTC
TRBV5-4,-,TRBJ1-2,-,CASSLAAGPANYGYTF,TGTGCCAGCAGCTTAGCTGCAGGGCCCGCTAACTATGGCTACACCTTC
TRBV7-2,TRBD1,TRBJ2-7,-,CASSYKTGALPPYEQYF,TGTGCCAGCAGCTATAAAACAGGGGCCCTACCTCCCTACGAGCAGTACTTC
TRBV4-2,TRBD1,TRBJ2-7,-,CASSQEGQAGYEQYF,TGTGCCAGCAGCCAAGAGGGACAGGCTGGGTACGAGCAGTACTTC
TRBV6-5,TRBD1,TRBJ2-1,-,CASSPGTGDSNEQFF,TGTGCCAGCAGCCCCGGGACAGGGGACAGCAATGAGCAGTTCTTC
TRBV5-6,-,TRBJ2-6,-,CASSLEQGLGGANVLTF,TGTGCCAGCAGCTTGGAACAGGGTTTGGGAGGGGCCAACGTCCTGACTTTC
TRBV5-8,-,TRBJ2-7,-,CASSRGGSREQYF,TGTGCCAGCAGCCGAGGGGGTTCGAGGGAGCAGTACTTC
TRBV10-3,-,TRBJ2-7,-,CAISEGGKSSYEQYF,TGTGCCATCAGTGAGGGCGGGAAATCCTCCTACGAGCAGTACTTC
TRBV5-5,-,TRBJ2-2,-,CASSLQGAIGELFF,TGTGCCAGCAGCTTACAGGGAGCGATCGGGGAGCTGTTTTTT
TRBV29-1,TRBD1,TRBJ2-7,-,CSVDDTGTGLYEQYF,TGCAGCGTTGACGACACCGGGACAGGGTTGTACGAGCAGTACTTC
TRBV4-2,TRBD1,TRBJ1-2,-,CASSQYTRQGLYGYTF,TGTGCCAGCAGCCAGTATACTCGACAGGGGCTCTATGGCTACACCTTC
TRBV11-2,TRBD1,TRBJ1-1,-,CASSFPGGKNTEAFF,TGTGCCAGCAGCTTCCCAGGGGGCAAGAACACTGAAGCTTTCTTT
TRBV11-2,TRBD1,TRBJ1-1,-,CASSRYRPGQGAGSTEAFF,TGTGCCAGCAGCCGGTATCGACCGGGACAGGGGGCTGGTAGCACTGAAGCTTTCTTT
TRBV6-1,TRBD2,TRBJ2-5,-,CASSLLSGRETQYF,TGTGCCAGCAGTCTTCTCTCCGGGAGGGAGACCCAGTACTTC
TRBV5-1,-,TRBJ2-7,once,CASSSGTGVIGQYF,TGCGCCAGCAGCAGTGGGACGGGGGTGATCGGGCAGTACTTC
TRBV5-4,TRBD2,TRBJ2-3,-,CASSWGAGGGTDTQYF,TGTGCCAGCAGCTGGGGAGCGGGAGGGGGCACAGATACGCAGTATTTT
TRBV29-1,-,TRBJ2-1,-,CSVERRVKDEQFF,TGCAGCGTTGAGCGCCGGGTGAAGGATGAGCAGTTCTTC
TRBV27,TRBD1,TRBJ2-7,few,CASSLSPGTGYSYEQYF,TGTGCCAGCAGTTTATCACCCGGGACAGGGTACTCCTACGAGCAGTACTTC
TRBV10-3,TRBD2,TRBJ2-1,-,CAIRESSGTDNEQFF,TGTGCCATCAGGGAATCTAGCGGGACAGACAATGAGCAGTTCTTC
TRBV2,-,TRBJ2-3,-,CASRSSDTQYF,TGTGCCAGCAGGTCATCAGATACGCAGTATTTT
TRBV5-8,TRBD1,TRBJ1-5,-,CASSIAAGGRQPQHF,TGTGCCAGCAGTATCGCCGCAGGGGGCAGACAGCCCCAGCATTTT
TRBV5-1,-,TRBJ1-3,-,CASSSDPGNTIYF,TGCGCCAGCAGTTCAGATCCTGGAAACACCATATATTTT